This TCR beta chain was profiled in a study of CD8+ T cells in alopecia areata (dated by TCRdb to the late 2010s). Describing the broader study: Treated patients were enrolled in an open-label pilot trial of oral tofacitinib at 5 to 10 mg twice daily for moderate-to-severe alopecia areata. Patients stayed on tofacitinib for 6 to 18 months and then had 6 months of follow-up off drug so that delayed response and recurrence could be assessed. In both human patients and the C3H/HeJ mouse model, the study applied high-throughput TCRbeta sequencing to look at T cell clonal expansion in alopecia areata. On the human side, TCRbeta sequencing was run on scalp tissue and on sorted CD4+ and CD8+ peripheral blood T cells from healthy controls and from alopecia areata patients with either patchy or totalis/universalis disease. Biopsies were taken from tofacitinib-treated patients at baseline and at 4 and 24 weeks of treatment, and a later scalp biopsy was taken in several of the tofacitinib-treated patients. Clonality in the scalp was compared among normal scalp (n=4), patchy alopecia areata scalp (n=8), and alopecia totalis/universalis scalp (n=8). RNA was obtained with the PAXgene miRNA kit for fixed scalp, the miRNeasy kit for PBMCs, and the RNeasy kit for mouse skin. Amplification of TCRbeta CDR3 regions was done by immunoSEQ multiplex PCR using 35 Vbeta forward primers and 13 Jbeta reverse primers.

The junction carries 13 bases between V and J, which are trimmed by 5 bases and 6 bases respectively. Sequences SQVTM (CDR1) and ANQGSEA (CDR2) are obtained from the germline V gene. The CDR3, from cysteine to phenylalanine, totals 12 residues. Here the CDR3 DNA is all that survives: 36 bases in frame from base 1. A word on this clone: Its cognate antigen has yet to be identified. Base quality data are lacking; no much larger clone is found one base away.

General study outcomes and caveats: TCR sequences shared between patients were less clear than in mice, possibly partly because of HLA diversity in the patient population. Scalp TCR repertoire analysis is complicated because resident alphabeta T cells in normal human skin are also sequenced, whereas mouse skin is dominated by gammadelta T cells. Higher clonality and more expanded CD8+ clones were observed in lesional scalp than in normal scalp, particularly in alopecia totalis/universalis, a finding suggestive of antigenic drive.

From alopecia areata patients, peripheral blood was collected along with lesional scalp punch biopsies. After PBMCs were isolated by density centrifugation and stained for CD3, CD4 and CD8, a FACSAria was used to sort CD4+ and CD8+ T cells. The library was made by the immunoSEQ multiplex PCR assay. RNA was extracted from all samples and reverse transcribed into cDNA, which served as template for TCR sequencing. SuperScript III was used for first-strand cDNA synthesis, primed with a 2:1 mix of oligo-dT and random hexamers. Amplification bias was assessed with a synthetic immune receptor repertoire, and residual bias was removed computationally. As for the original processing: After raw reads were preprocessed to remove errors, the CDR3 was defined following IMGT conventions as running from the conserved cysteine to phenylalanine. To get clonality, Shannon entropy was normalized by log2 of the number of productive unique TCRs and the result was subtracted from 1. Scalp TCRbeta sequences were cross-referenced with sorted blood CD4 and CD8 repertoires so that the CD4 or CD8 identity of scalp clones could be inferred. TCRdb stores this immuneACCESS table with in-frame sequences only. Part of the clones is absent; in the studies checked, under half of the shortfall reflects unresolved V genes, and no reason is known for the rest. V, J and clone size were drawn from that table, and D and trimming were deduced from the DNA. The sample data list 150,000 or so clones, and roughly 44% of these were observed just once. Clones ranked in the top ten supply 6.5% to 7.5% of the sample.

The receptor was isolated from a human donor with alopecia areata. The receptor chain draws on TRBV29-1 and TRBJ1-1, with the D gene call left open. Sequencing was carried out using CD4+ T cells sorted from blood. The DNA is as follows: TGCAGCGTTATCTCAGTCATCCCTGAAGCTTTCTTT. Its protein reads: CSVISVIPEAFF. Full variable domain (CDR3 extended with the reference TRBV29-1 and TRBJ1-1 proteins): SAVISQKPSRDICQRGTSLTIQCQVDSQVTMMFWYRQQPGQSLTLIATANQGSEATYESGFVIDKFPISRPNLTFSTLTVSNMSPEDSSIYLCSVISVIPEAFFGQGTRLTVV.